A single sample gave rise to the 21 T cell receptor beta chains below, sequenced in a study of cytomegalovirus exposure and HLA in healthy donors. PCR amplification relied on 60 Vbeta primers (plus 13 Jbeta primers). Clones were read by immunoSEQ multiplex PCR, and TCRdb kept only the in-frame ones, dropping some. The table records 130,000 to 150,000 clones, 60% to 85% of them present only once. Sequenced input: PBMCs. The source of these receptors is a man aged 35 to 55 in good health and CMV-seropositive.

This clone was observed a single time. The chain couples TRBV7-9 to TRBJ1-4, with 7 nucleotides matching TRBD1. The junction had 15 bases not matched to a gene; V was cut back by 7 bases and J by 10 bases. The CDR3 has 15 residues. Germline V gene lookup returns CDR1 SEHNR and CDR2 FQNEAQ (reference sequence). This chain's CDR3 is CASTLQTGEIAKLFF. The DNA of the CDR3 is TGTGCCAGCACCCTTCAAACAGGGGAGATTGCAAAACTGTTTTTT.

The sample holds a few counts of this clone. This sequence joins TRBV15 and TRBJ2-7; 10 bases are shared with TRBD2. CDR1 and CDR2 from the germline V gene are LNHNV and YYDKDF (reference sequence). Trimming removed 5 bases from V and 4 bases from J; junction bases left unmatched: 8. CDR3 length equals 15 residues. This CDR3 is CATSRLAGGGYEQYF. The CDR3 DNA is TGTGCCACCAGCCGGTTAGCGGGAGGAGGATACGAGCAGTACTTC.

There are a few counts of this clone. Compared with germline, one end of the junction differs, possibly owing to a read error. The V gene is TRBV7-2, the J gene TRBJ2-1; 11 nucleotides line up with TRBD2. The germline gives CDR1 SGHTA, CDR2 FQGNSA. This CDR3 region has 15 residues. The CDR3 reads CASSSTSGSYHEQFF. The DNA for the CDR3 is TGTGCCAGCAGCTCTACTAGCGGGAGCTACCATGAGCAGTTCTTC.

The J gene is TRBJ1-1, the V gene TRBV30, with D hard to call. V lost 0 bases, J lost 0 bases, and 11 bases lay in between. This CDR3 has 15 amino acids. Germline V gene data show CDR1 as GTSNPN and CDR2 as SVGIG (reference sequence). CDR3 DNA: TGTGCCTGGAGTGTATTTGGGAGTTTGAACACTGAAGCTTTCTTT. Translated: CAWSVFGSLNTEAFF.

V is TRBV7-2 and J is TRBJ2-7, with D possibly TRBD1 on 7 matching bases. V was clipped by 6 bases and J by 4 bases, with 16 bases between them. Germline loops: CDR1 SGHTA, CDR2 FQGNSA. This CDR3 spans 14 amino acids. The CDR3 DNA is TGTGCCAGCAGAACCGACAGGGCGGGGTACGAGCAGTACTTC. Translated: CASRTDRAGYEQYF. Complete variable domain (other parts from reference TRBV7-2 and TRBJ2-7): GAGVSQSPSNKVTEKGKDVELRCDPISGHTALYWYRQSLGQGLEFLIYFQGNSAPDKSGLPSDRFSAERTGGSVSTLTIQRTQQEDSAVYLCASRTDRAGYEQYFGPGTRLTVT.

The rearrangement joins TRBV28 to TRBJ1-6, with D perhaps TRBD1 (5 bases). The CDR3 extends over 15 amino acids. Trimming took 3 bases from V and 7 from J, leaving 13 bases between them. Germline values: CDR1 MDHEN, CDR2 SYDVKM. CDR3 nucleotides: TGTGCCAGCAGTTTCCTTGACAGACAGAATTCACCCCTCCACTTT. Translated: CASSFLDRQNSPLHF.

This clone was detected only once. Here the CDR3 reads CASSLDASGRLKNTGELFF. The CDR3 DNA follows: TGTGCCAGCAGCTTAGACGCTAGCGGGAGGTTAAAGAACACCGGGGAGCTGTTTTTT. The chain couples TRBV7-9 to TRBJ2-2, with 11 bases aligning to TRBD2. Trimming removed 1 base from V and 1 base from J; junction bases left unmatched: 8. The V gene's germline CDR1 is SEHNR and CDR2 FQNEAQ (reference sequence). This CDR3 has 19 amino acids.

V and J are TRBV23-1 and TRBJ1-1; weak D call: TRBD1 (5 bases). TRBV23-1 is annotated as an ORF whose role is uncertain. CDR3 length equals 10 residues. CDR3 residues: CAPGNPEAFF. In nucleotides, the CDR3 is TGCGCTCCAGGGAATCCTGAAGCTTTCTTT.

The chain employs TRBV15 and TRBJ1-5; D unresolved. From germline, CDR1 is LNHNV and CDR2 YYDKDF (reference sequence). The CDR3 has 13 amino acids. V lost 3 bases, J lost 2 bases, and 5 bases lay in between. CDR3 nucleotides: TGTGCCACCAGCAGGGAGGGCAATCAGCCCCAGCATTTT. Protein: CATSREGNQPQHF.

CDR3 residues: CASSPMGAVYGYTF. CDR3 sequence (DNA): TGTGCCAGCTCACCAATGGGAGCCGTGTATGGCTACACCTTC. This chain connects TRBV18 to TRBJ1-2; D gene uncertain. The CDR3 runs to 14 residues. V was pared by 2 bases and J by 5 bases, with 12 bases between. Germline CDR1 is KGHSH and CDR2 is LQKENI.

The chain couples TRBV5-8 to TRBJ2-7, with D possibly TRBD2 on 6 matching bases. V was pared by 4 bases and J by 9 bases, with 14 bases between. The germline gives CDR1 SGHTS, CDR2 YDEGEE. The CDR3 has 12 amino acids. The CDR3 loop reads CASSVTSRGQYF. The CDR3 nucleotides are TGTGCCAGCAGCGTGACTAGTCGGGGGCAGTACTTC.

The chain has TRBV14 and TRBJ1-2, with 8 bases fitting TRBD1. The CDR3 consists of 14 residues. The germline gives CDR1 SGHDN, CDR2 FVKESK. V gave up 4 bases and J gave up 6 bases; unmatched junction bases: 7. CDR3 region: CASSPQGRGHGYTF. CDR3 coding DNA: TGTGCCAGCAGCCCCCAGGGCAGGGGGCATGGCTACACCTTC.

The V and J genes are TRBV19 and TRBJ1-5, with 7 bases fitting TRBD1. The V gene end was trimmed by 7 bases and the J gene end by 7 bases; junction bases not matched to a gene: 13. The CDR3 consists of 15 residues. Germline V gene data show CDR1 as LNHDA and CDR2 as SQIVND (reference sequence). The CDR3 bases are TGTGCCAGTATGGAAGCGGCAGGGGGTTGGCAGCCCCAGCATTTT. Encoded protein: CASMEAAGGWQPQHF.

CDR3 residues: CASSPGLAGGYEQYF. The CDR3 coding sequence is TGCGCCAGCAGCCCTGGACTAGCGGGAGGGTACGAGCAGTACTTC. This chain uses TRBV10-2 with TRBJ2-7, with 15 bases aligning to TRBD2. The CDR3 consists of 15 residues. The germline V gene has CDR1 WSHSY and CDR2 SAAADI. Trimming took 6 bases from V and 4 from J; bases not matched to a gene: 4.

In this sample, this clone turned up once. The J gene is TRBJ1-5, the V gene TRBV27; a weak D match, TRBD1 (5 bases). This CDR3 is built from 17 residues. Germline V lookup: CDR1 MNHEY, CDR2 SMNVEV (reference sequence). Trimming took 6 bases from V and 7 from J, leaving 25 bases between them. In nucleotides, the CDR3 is TGTGCCAGCAGCCGGATTCTTAAAAAGGGGCCTGGGCAGCCCCAGCATTTT. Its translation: CASSRILKKGPGQPQHF.

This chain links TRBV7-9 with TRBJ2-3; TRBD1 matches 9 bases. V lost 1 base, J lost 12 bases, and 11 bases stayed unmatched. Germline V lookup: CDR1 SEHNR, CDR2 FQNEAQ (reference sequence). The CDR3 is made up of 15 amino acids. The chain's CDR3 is CASSLVGDRAPNQYF. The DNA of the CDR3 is TGTGCCAGCAGCTTAGTAGGGGACAGGGCTCCAAATCAGTATTTT. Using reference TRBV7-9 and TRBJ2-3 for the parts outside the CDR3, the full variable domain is DTGVSQNPRHKITKRGQNVTFRCDPISEHNRLYWYRQTLGQGPEFLTYFQNEAQLEKSRLLSDRFSAERPKGSFSTLEIQRTEQGDSAMYLCASSLVGDRAPNQYFGPGTRLTVL.

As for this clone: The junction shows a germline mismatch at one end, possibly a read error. The CDR3 region is CASSQTLAGGPHF. Written as DNA, the CDR3 is TGCGCCAGCAGCCAAACGCTAGCGGGAGGGCCGCATTTT. The chain joins TRBV5-1 to TRBJ2-3; 12 bases agree with TRBD2. Germline loops: CDR1 SGHRS, CDR2 YFSETQ. This CDR3 region has 13 residues.

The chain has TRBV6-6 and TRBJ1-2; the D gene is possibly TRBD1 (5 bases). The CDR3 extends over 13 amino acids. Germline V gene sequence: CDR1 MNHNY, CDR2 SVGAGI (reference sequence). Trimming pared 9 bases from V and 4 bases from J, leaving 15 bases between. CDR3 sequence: CASRRGSGYGYTF. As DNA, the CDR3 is TGTGCCAGTCGGCGGGGGTCGGGCTATGGCTACACCTTC.

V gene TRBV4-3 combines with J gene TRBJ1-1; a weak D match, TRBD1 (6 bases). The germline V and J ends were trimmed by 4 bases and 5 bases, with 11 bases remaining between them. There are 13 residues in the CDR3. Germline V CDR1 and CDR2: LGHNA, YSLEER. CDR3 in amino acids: CASSREGGTEAFF. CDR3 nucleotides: TGCGCCAGCAGCCGAGAGGGGGGAACTGAAGCTTTCTTT.

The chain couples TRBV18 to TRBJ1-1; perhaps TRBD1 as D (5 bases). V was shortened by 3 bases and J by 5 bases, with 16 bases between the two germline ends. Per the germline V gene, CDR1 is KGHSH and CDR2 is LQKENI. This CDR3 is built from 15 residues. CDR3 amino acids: CASSPLVGGKTEAFF. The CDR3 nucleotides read TGTGCCAGCTCACCCCTAGTCGGGGGGAAAACTGAAGCTTTCTTT.

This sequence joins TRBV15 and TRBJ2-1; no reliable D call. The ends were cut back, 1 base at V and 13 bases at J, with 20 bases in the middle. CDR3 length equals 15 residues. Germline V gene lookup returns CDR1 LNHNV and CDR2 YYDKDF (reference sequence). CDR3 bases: TGTGCCACCAGCAGAGCCTACCGCGGTCTTCCCCCCCAGTTCTTC. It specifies CATSRAYRGLPPQFF.